These 9 T cell receptor beta chains share one sample of origin, sequenced in a study of PD-1 blockade in mismatch repair-deficient tumors. Data came from immunoSEQ multiplex PCR; TCRdb stores just in-frame clones and leaves some out. Among 15,000 to 20,000 clones listed, roughly 84% were seen once. Sequenced material: PBMCs, taken before pembrolizumab treatment. The receptors derive from an adult with mismatch repair-deficient cancer.

This chain uses TRBV5-4 with TRBJ2-2; D gene unclear. The CDR3 totals 13 residues. Germline CDR1 reads SGHNT; CDR2 reads YYREEE (reference sequence). Deletions cut 4 bases from V and 5 bases from J, with 9 bases between. The CDR3 sequence is CASSPWGTGELFF. In nucleotides, the CDR3 is TGTGCCAGCAGCCCGTGGGGAACCGGGGAGCTGTTTTTT.

The chain uses TRBV6-4 and TRBJ2-1, with TRBD2 matching 9 bases. CDR1 is MRHNA, CDR2 SNTAGT, per germline. The ends lost 0 bases at V and 7 bases at J; junction bases unmatched: 4. CDR3 size: 15 residues. DNA for the CDR3: TGTGCCAGCAGTGACTCGGCGGGAGGGCCTAATGAGCAGTTCTTC. Protein: CASSDSAGGPNEQFF.

The chain has TRBV7-9 and TRBJ2-3; D not certain. V lost 3 bases to trimming and J lost 1 base, with 17 bases between them. Germline CDR1 reads SEHNR; CDR2 reads FQNEAQ (reference sequence). This CDR3 contains 17 residues. The CDR3 nucleotides read TGTGCCAGCAGCTTTCCCCTGACGGCAATTCGCACAGATACGCAGTATTTT. This translates into CASSFPLTAIRTDTQYF.

The chain is built from TRBV6-4 and TRBJ2-7, with 7 bases that match TRBD2. Germline CDR1 is MRHNA and CDR2 is SNTAGT. CDR3 size: 15 residues. V lost 7 bases to trimming and J lost 7 bases; unmatched junction nucleotides: 16. CDR3 sequence (DNA): TGTGCCAGCACCCGATCCGGGACTAATTTGTTGGAGCAGTACTTC. Translation: CASTRSGTNLLEQYF.

V and J are TRBV14 and TRBJ1-2; TRBD1 agrees at 8 bases. The V gene's germline CDR1 is SGHDN and CDR2 FVKESK. Trimming at V came to 6 bases and at J to 4 bases, leaving 4 bases not matched to a gene. The CDR3 covers 13 residues. The CDR3 bases are TGTGCCAGCAGTTGGACAGGGTCCTATGGCTACACCTTC. Amino acids: CASSWTGSYGYTF.

This rearrangement joins TRBV21-1 to TRBJ2-7; TRBD2 is taken as the D call from the table, unchecked against the DNA. TRBV21-1 is marked as a pseudogene. The CDR3 length is 14 residues. CDR3 sequence reads: CASSKRGTSNEQYF. The CDR3 DNA is TGTGCCAGCAGCAAACGGGGGACTAGCAACGAGCAGTACTTC.

In its sample, this clone was seen a few times. The chain combines TRBV28 with TRBJ2-3; D may be TRBD2 (5 bases). Germline V gene lookup returns CDR1 MDHEN and CDR2 SYDVKM. V was shortened by 10 bases and J by 1 base, with 9 bases between the two germline ends. The CDR3 totals 12 residues. The CDR3 nucleotides read TGTGCCACCGCCGGGGGCACAGATACGCAGTATTTT. Translating gives CATAGGTDTQYF.

This chain joins TRBV6-6 and TRBJ1-4; TRBD1 matches 7 bases. J lost 8 bases, V lost 6 bases, and 9 bases had no gene match. Germline CDR1 MNHNY, CDR2 SVGAGI (reference sequence). This CDR3 region has 14 residues. This chain's CDR3 is CASRRQGGGEKLFF. The DNA for the CDR3 is TGTGCCAGCAGACGACAGGGAGGTGGCGAAAAACTGTTTTTT.

The chain employs TRBV28 and TRBJ2-5; tentative D call: TRBD2 (6 bases). Trimming took off 5 bases at V and 5 bases at J, with 12 bases between the two ends. There are 13 residues in the CDR3. CDR1 and CDR2 (germline): MDHEN, SYDVKM. Here the CDR3 reads CASSPREWETQYF. The CDR3 nucleotides are TGTGCCAGCAGTCCTCGGGAGTGGGAGACCCAGTACTTC.